These 2 T cell receptor beta chains were all obtained from the same sample, sequenced in a study of T-cell memory formation after mild COVID-19. MiXCR, run by TCRdb on the 5' RACE reads, gives a single entry per CDR3 protein. The sample includes hundreds of thousands of distinct CDR3 sequences, 20% of them seen just once. The sequenced material came from PBMCs or a T cell subset sorted from them (not recorded which). These receptors came from an adult woman who had mild COVID-19 (a few samples of this study predate the infection). Cell type and time point are not known.

This clonotype was observed a handful of times. The rearrangement uses TRBV7-2 and TRBJ1-2; D remains ambiguous. CDR3 length: 11 residues. The V end was cut by 5 bases, the J end by 8 bases, with 9 bases between. Per germline, CDR1 SGHTA and CDR2 FQGNSA. The CDR3 here is CASSLLEGYTF. CDR3 sequence (DNA): TGTGCCAGCAGCCTCCTTGAGGGCTACACCTTC.

A few counts support this clonotype. The chain links TRBV6-5 to TRBJ1-5; D is unclear. The CDR3 runs 13 residues. Trimming stripped 2 bases from V and 0 bases from J, with 2 bases between. Germline-derived CDR1 and CDR2 are MNHEY and SVGAGI. In nucleotides, the CDR3 is TGTGCCAGCAGTTACGATAGCAATCAGCCCCAGCATTTT. Protein product: CASSYDSNQPQHF.